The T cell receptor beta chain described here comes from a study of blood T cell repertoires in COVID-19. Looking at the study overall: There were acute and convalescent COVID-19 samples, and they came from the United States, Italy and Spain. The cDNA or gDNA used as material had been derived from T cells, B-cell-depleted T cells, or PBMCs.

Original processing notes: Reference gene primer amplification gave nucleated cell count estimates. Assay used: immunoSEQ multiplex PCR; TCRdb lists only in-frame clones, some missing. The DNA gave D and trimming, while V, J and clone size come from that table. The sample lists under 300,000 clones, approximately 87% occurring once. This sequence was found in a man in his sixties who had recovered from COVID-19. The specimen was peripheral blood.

CDR3 sequence reads: CAISEGTSGTYEQYF. The CDR3 DNA reads TGTGCCATCAGTGAGGGGACTAGCGGCACCTACGAGCAGTACTTC. V gene TRBV10-3 combines with J gene TRBJ2-7; 11 positions agree with TRBD2. This CDR3 has 15 residues. V was clipped by 2 bases and J by 2 bases; unmatched bases: 2. Germline-derived CDR1 and CDR2 are ENHRY and SYGVKD.